The following is a T cell receptor beta chain sequence with its context. With 0 bases removed from V and 3 bases from J, the gap between germline ends came to 12 bases. The CDR3 extends over 15 amino acids. CDR1 and CDR2 from the germline V gene are LGHNA and YNFKEQ. In the source study's methods: From reference gene primer amplification, estimates of nucleated cell counts were derived. TCRdb's copy holds only in-frame clones and misses some; the assay was immunoSEQ multiplex PCR. That table supplies the V and J calls and clone size; D and trimming were determined from the DNA. The data show 2,000 or so clones, approximately 69% seen once. The sample originates from a study of blood T cell repertoires in COVID-19. The wider study: Specimens from acute and convalescent COVID-19 originated in the United States, Italy and Spain. T cells, B-cell-depleted T cells, or PBMCs provided the cDNA or gDNA that served as material.

The chain has TRBV4-2 and TRBJ2-7; maybe TRBD2 (5 bases). The receptor was derived from a man aged 70 or older with active COVID-19. The sample comprised peripheral blood. The CDR3 region has the DNA TGTGCCAGCAGCCAAGAGCCTAGCTTTGTCTACGAGCAGTACTTC. Its protein is CASSQEPSFVYEQYF.